This T cell receptor beta chain stems from a study of T cell responses to AZD1222 COVID-19 vaccine. Regarding the study as a whole: Clonal diversity was possibly underestimated, and the donors were mostly white British, with more females.

Remarks on this clone: Antigen unknown.

Assay: immunoSEQ multiplex PCR; the TCRdb copy retains only in-frame clones and omits some. The sample contains under 200,000 clones, less than 95% of which appear only once. Germline V gives CDR1 SGHRS, CDR2 YFSETQ. Trimming at V came to 2 bases and at J to 1 base, leaving 18 bases not matched to a gene. CDR3 length: 20 residues. The sequence came from an adult in good health. Here the sequenced sample was peripheral blood, taken on day 0 of AZD1222 vaccination. The chain is built from TRBV5-1 and TRBJ2-4; 7 nucleotides agree with TRBD2. The CDR3 DNA reads TGCGCCAGCAGCTTAGGCCAGCGGGGACCTACGGGTAGGGCCAAAAACATTCAGTACTTC. Translation gives CASSLGQRGPTGRAKNIQYF.